A selection of T cell receptor beta chains follows, all from one sample in a study of T cell responses to AZD1222 COVID-19 vaccine. Sequenced by immunoSEQ multiplex PCR; TCRdb stores in-frame clones only, minus some. The repertoire holds under 200,000 clones, with approximately 95% as singletons. Here the sequenced sample was peripheral blood, taken on day 0 of AZD1222 vaccination. The receptors stem from an adult in good health. CDR3s include the opening cysteine and the closing phenylalanine or tryptophan. D genes are given only for firm matches. Size is stated for part of the rows, as once, few or many counts, or as a class when the clone is expanded.

CDR3	DNA	V	size	J	D
CAWSMGRDTQYF	TGTGCCTGGAGTATGGGGAGAGATACGCAGTATTTT	TRBV30	-	TRBJ2-3	-
CASSPTSDTEAFF	TGTGCCAGCAGTCCGACGTCAGACACTGAAGCTTTCTTT	TRBV6-5	-	TRBJ1-1	-
CATASGNTEAFF	TGTGCCACCGCCTCGGGGAACACTGAAGCTTTCTTT	TRBV19	-	TRBJ1-1	-
CASSLIPGGPQETQYF	TGTGCCAGCAGCTTGATCCCCGGGGGGCCCCAAGAGACCCAGTACTTC	TRBV5-8	-	TRBJ2-5	-
CASTITGQDGYTF	TGTGCCAGCACAATAACCGGACAGGATGGCTACACCTTC	TRBV2	-	TRBJ1-2	TRBD1
CASSGLGFEKLFF	TGTGCCAGCAGCGGGCTGGGTTTTGAAAAACTGTTTTTT	TRBV3-1/TRBV3-2	once	TRBJ1-4	-
CATSDSAGQGAVEQFF	TGTGCCACCAGTGATTCCGCTGGACAGGGGGCGGTTGAGCAGTTCTTC	TRBV24-1	-	TRBJ2-1	TRBD1
CASSLRGLLPLHF	TGTGCCAGCAGCTTACGCGGTCTCTTACCCCTCCACTTT	TRBV7-9	-	TRBJ1-6	-
CAIGRTLQETQYF	TGTGCCATCGGGCGGACCCTCCAAGAGACCCAGTACTTC	TRBV10-3	-	TRBJ2-5	-
CASSVGAGYNEQFF	TGTGCCAGCAGCGTAGGTGCGGGTTACAATGAGCAGTTCTTC	TRBV9	-	TRBJ2-1	-
CASSLWGGNEKLFF	TGTGCCAGCAGCTTGTGGGGGGGTAATGAAAAACTGTTTTTT	TRBV11-2	-	TRBJ1-4	-
CASRENGYTF	TGTGCCAGCAGAGAAAATGGCTACACCTTC	TRBV2	-	TRBJ1-2	-
CASSYSRSSRQPQHF	TGTGCCAGCAGTTACTCGCGGAGCTCGAGGCAGCCCCAGCATTTT	TRBV6-5	-	TRBJ1-5	-
CASSRRQDRTDTQYF	TGCGCCAGCAGTCGGCGACAGGACAGAACAGATACGCAGTATTTT	TRBV23-1	-	TRBJ2-3	-
CASSPTGIGYTF	TGTGCCAGCAGTCCCACCGGGATTGGCTACACCTTC	TRBV12-3/TRBV12-4	-	TRBJ1-2	-
CASSPGLAGSRTDTQYF	TGTGCCAGCAGTCCGGGACTAGCGGGTTCCCGCACAGATACGCAGTATTTT	TRBV7-9	-	TRBJ2-3	TRBD2
CASSDTMTASSYEQYF	TGTGCCAGCAGTGATACTATGACCGCCAGCTCCTACGAGCAGTACTTC	TRBV6-1	-	TRBJ2-7	-
CASSRRGGGNTIYF	TGTGCCAGCAGCCGCAGGGGAGGGGGAAACACCATATATTTT	TRBV11-2	-	TRBJ1-3	-
CASSIGKNTEAFF	TGTGCCAGTAGTATAGGCAAGAACACTGAAGCTTTCTTT	TRBV19	-	TRBJ1-1	-
CASSFSGRPPYEQYF	TGTGCCAGCAGCTTTAGCGGGAGGCCTCCTTACGAGCAGTACTTC	TRBV3-1/TRBV3-2	-	TRBJ2-7	TRBD2
CASSQVTGGGEKLFF	TGTGCCAGCAGCCAAGTAACAGGGGGAGGCGAAAAACTGTTTTTT	TRBV3-1/TRBV3-2	-	TRBJ1-4	TRBD1
CASSFEQTYGYTF	TGTGCCAGCAGCTTTGAACAGACCTATGGCTACACCTTC	TRBV7-8	-	TRBJ1-2	-
CASFVGTEAFF	TGTGCCAGCTTTGTGGGAACTGAAGCTTTCTTT	TRBV18	-	TRBJ1-1	-
CASSLAAIGRSRDRVGYTF	TGTGCCAGCAGCTTAGCTGCCATCGGGCGGTCTAGGGACAGGGTAGGCTACACCTTC	TRBV7-8	-	TRBJ1-2	TRBD1
CASSTPQGEAFF	TGTGCCAGCAGCACTCCCCAAGGGGAAGCTTTCTTT	TRBV7-6	-	TRBJ1-1	-
CASSRQGFKPTGELFF	TGTGCCAGCAGTCGACAGGGCTTCAAGCCCACCGGGGAGCTGTTTTTT	TRBV6-6	-	TRBJ2-2	TRBD1
CASKNNEQFF	TGTGCCAGCAAGAACAATGAGCAGTTCTTC	TRBV2	-	TRBJ2-1	-
CASGHLTDLNSPLHF	TGTGCCAGCGGACACTTGACGGATTTAAATTCACCCCTCCACTTT	TRBV21-1	-	TRBJ1-6	-
CASSSGTQGGADTQYF	TGTGCCAGCAGCTCAGGGACCCAAGGAGGAGCGGATACGCAGTATTTT	TRBV5-4	-	TRBJ2-3	-
CASSKIDGYTF	TGTGCCAGCAGTAAAATTGATGGCTACACCTTC	TRBV6-2/TRBV6-3	once	TRBJ1-2	-
CASSSNRGGNQPQHF	TGTGCCAGCAGTTCAAACAGGGGAGGGAATCAGCCCCAGCATTTT	TRBV6-5	-	TRBJ1-5	TRBD1
CSVAQTGWDEQYF	TGCAGCGTTGCGCAGACAGGCTGGGACGAGCAGTACTTC	TRBV29-1	-	TRBJ2-7	-
CASSLKSGVEAFF	TGTGCCAGCAGTTTAAAATCAGGGGTTGAAGCTTTCTTT	TRBV27	-	TRBJ1-1	-
CASSWSGRGSYNEQFF	TGTGCCAGCAGTTGGAGCGGGAGAGGGTCATACAATGAGCAGTTCTTC	TRBV6-2/TRBV6-3	-	TRBJ2-1	TRBD2
CASSRPGQGGNEKLFF	TGTGCCAGCAGCCGCCCGGGACAGGGGGGCAATGAAAAACTGTTTTTT	TRBV3-1/TRBV3-2	-	TRBJ1-4	TRBD1
CASSSRHLTESPADTQYF	TGTGCCAGCAGCAGTCGCCACCTGACAGAGAGCCCCGCAGATACGCAGTATTTT	TRBV7-9	-	TRBJ2-3	-
CASSQVTGGWYEQYF	TGCGCCAGCAGCCAAGTAACCGGGGGGTGGTACGAGCAGTACTTC	TRBV4-1	-	TRBJ2-7	TRBD2
CASSKLAGGYEQYF	TGCGCCAGCAGCAAACTAGCGGGCGGCTACGAGCAGTACTTC	TRBV5-1	-	TRBJ2-7	TRBD2
CASSLEETQGWNQPQHF	TGTGCCAGCAGCTTGGAAGAGACCCAGGGGTGGAATCAGCCCCAGCATTTT	TRBV5-5	-	TRBJ1-5	-
CASSISMGPYEQYF	TGTGCCAGTAGTATCTCAATGGGGCCCTACGAGCAGTACTTC	TRBV19	once	TRBJ2-7	-
CASSFNRGARDPDNEQFF	TGCGCCAGCAGCTTTAACAGGGGGGCCCGGGATCCGGACAATGAGCAGTTCTTC	TRBV5-1	-	TRBJ2-1	TRBD1
CASSQLTGELFF	TGTGCCAGCAGCCAACTCACCGGGGAGCTGTTTTTT	TRBV3-1/TRBV3-2	-	TRBJ2-2	-
CASSESTRGEKLFF	TGCGCCAGCAGTGAGTCGACTCGAGGCGAAAAACTGTTTTTT	TRBV10-1	-	TRBJ1-4	-
CASSQVSERPYGYTF	TGTGCCAGCAGCCAAGTTAGTGAGCGACCCTATGGCTACACCTTC	TRBV14	-	TRBJ1-2	-
CASAGPGNTIYF	TGTGCCAGCGCAGGACCTGGAAACACCATATATTTT	TRBV6-5	once	TRBJ1-3	-
CASSLADRNYGYTF	TGTGCCAGCAGCTTAGCAGACCGCAACTATGGCTACACCTTC	TRBV7-9	-	TRBJ1-2	-